The clone carrying this T cell receptor (beta chain) was seen a single time. Antigen specificity is unknown. Profiled with immunoSEQ multiplex PCR; TCRdb holds only in-frame clones, not every one. The profile shows about 2,100,000 clones, just over 90% of them singletons. These data come from a study of shared clonotypes between healthy human individuals. Study details: Participating donors consisted of two women and a few men aged 18 to 49.

The naive CD8 fraction comprised CD45RO-negative cells positively selected for CCR7 and excluded terminally differentiated effector memory CD45RA+ cells. Each sample came from a Caucasian adult donor living in Nashville, Tennessee. The CDR3 totals 18 residues. The germline V gene has CDR1 LNHNV and CDR2 YYDKDF (reference sequence). With 3 bases clipped from V and 3 bases from J, the junction kept 10 bases outside the gene matches. Regarding the study as a whole: It was the few donors that limited the genetic and exposure-history diversity represented. In a handful of donors, around 5% of naive CD4 clonotypes appeared in common.

The source material was naive CD8+ T cells from PBMCs. This chain uses TRBV15 with TRBJ2-1, with 11 bases matching TRBD2. This receptor was obtained from a man younger than 35 in good health. Some clones in this sample may be carry-over from other donors' samples. As DNA, the CDR3 is TGTGCCACCAGCAGCCCAAAGGCAGGACTAGCGGGCTACAATGAGCAGTTCTTC. Its protein product is CATSSPKAGLAGYNEQFF.